Presented here are 22 T cell receptor beta chains from one specimen sequenced in a study of cytomegalovirus exposure and HLA in healthy donors. The PCR ran on 60 Vbeta and 13 Jbeta primers. TCRdb's table, derived via immunoSEQ multiplex PCR, lists solely in-frame clones and lacks some. This table has 150,000 or so clones, approximately 71% appearing once. The specimen sequenced was PBMCs. The receptors here all came from a man younger than 45 in good health and CMV-seropositive.

This clone appeared once. This chain uses TRBV11-2 with TRBJ2-7; the D gene is possibly TRBD1 (5 bases). The V gene lost 3 bases and the J gene lost 2 bases, with 11 bases spanning the gap. This CDR3 has 14 amino acids. The germline V gene has CDR1 SGHAT and CDR2 FQNNGV. The CDR3 DNA reads TGTGCCAGCAGCTTCGACAGCAGACCCTACGAGCAGTACTTC. It specifies CASSFDSRPYEQYF.

The V gene is TRBV14, the J gene TRBJ2-1; perhaps TRBD2 as D (6 bases). The germline CDR1 and CDR2 sequences are SGHDN and FVKESK. The CDR3 has 15 amino acids. The ends were cut back, 0 bases at V and 13 bases at J, with 19 bases in the middle. CDR3: CASSQEDFGRTTQFF. The CDR3 nucleotides are TGTGCCAGCAGCCAAGAGGATTTTGGTAGGACTACCCAGTTCTTC.

CDR3 loop: CASSLTSGSRSYEQFF. The DNA for the CDR3 is TGCGCCAGCAGCTTAACTAGCGGGAGTAGGTCCTATGAGCAGTTCTTC. The V and J genes are TRBV5-1 and TRBJ2-1, with TRBD2 matching 11 bases. Germline assignment: CDR1 SGHRS and CDR2 YFSETQ. CDR3 size: 16 residues. V shed 2 bases and J 8 bases; nucleotides not matched to a gene: 9.

V is TRBV6-5 and J is TRBJ1-5; D unclear. Germline CDR1 MNHEY, CDR2 SVGAGI. The V end was cut by 5 bases, the J end by 1 base, with 12 bases between. The CDR3 sequence is 15 residues long. CDR3: CASSNLGGSNQPQHF. CDR3 DNA sequence: TGTGCCAGCAGTAACCTGGGAGGGAGCAATCAGCCCCAGCATTTT.

The rearrangement links TRBV28 to TRBJ2-7; 9 nucleotides agree with TRBD1. With V trimmed by 5 bases and J by 9 bases, 17 bases remained unmatched. The CDR3 spans 16 residues. Germline lookup yields CDR1 MDHEN and CDR2 SYDVKM. The CDR3 coding sequence is TGTGCCAGCAGTACAGCCGGGACAGGGTGGGTTTTGGGGCAGTACTTC. Its protein product is CASSTAGTGWVLGQYF. The full variable domain, with the rest looked up from reference TRBV28 and TRBJ2-7, is DVKVTQSSRYLVKRTGEKVFLECVQDMDHENMFWYRQDPGLGLRLIYFSYDVKMKEKGDIPEGYSVSREKKERFSLILESASTNQTSMYLCASSTAGTGWVLGQYFGPGTRLTVT.

This chain links TRBV9 with TRBJ2-3; 7 bases are a match to TRBD2. From germline, CDR1 is SGDLS and CDR2 YYNGEE. This CDR3 comprises 14 residues. The trim removed 8 bases at V and 1 base at J, leaving 7 bases unmatched. CDR3 in amino acids: CASQRAGGTDTQYF. The DNA for the CDR3 is TGTGCCAGTCAGCGGGCGGGGGGCACAGATACGCAGTATTTT.

The chain couples TRBV10-3 to TRBJ2-3; 14 bases agree with TRBD2. The CDR3 covers 15 residues. Germline assignment: CDR1 ENHRY and CDR2 SYGVKD. V shed 9 bases, J shed 0 bases, and the junction held 2 bases outside the gene matches. As DNA, the CDR3 is TGTGCCATAGGGACTAGCGGGAGCAGCACAGATACGCAGTATTTT. This sequence encodes CAIGTSGSSTDTQYF.

V usage is TRBV19 and J usage is TRBJ2-2; tentative D call: TRBD2 (5 bases). From germline, CDR1 is LNHDA and CDR2 SQIVND (reference sequence). The CDR3 loop spans 15 amino acids. The V end lost 6 bases, the J end lost 0 bases, and 11 bases lay between the germline ends. CDR3 bases: TGTGCCAGTAGGTTTCGGGGATCGAACACCGGGGAGCTGTTTTTT. As protein: CASRFRGSNTGELFF.

The chain carries TRBV10-3 and TRBJ2-3, with 8 bases matching TRBD1. There are 15 residues in the CDR3. V shed 6 bases and J 2 bases; nucleotides not matched to a gene: 7. CDR1 is ENHRY, CDR2 SYGVKD, per germline. The CDR3 loop is CAIRLGQGNTDTQYF. CDR3 sequence (DNA): TGTGCCATCAGACTCGGACAGGGAAACACAGATACGCAGTATTTT.

This clone was observed a handful of times. The chain carries TRBV6-5 and TRBJ1-1; 9 nucleotides match TRBD1. CDR3 length: 15 amino acids. V gave up 5 bases and J gave up 3 bases; unmatched junction bases: 7. Germline loops: CDR1 MNHEY, CDR2 SVGAGI. The CDR3 DNA is TGTGCCAGCAGTGGGACAGGGAGGGGTGACACTGAAGCTTTCTTT. This gives the protein CASSGTGRGDTEAFF.

V and J are TRBV5-4 and TRBJ2-1; 7 nucleotides agree with TRBD2. V dropped 6 bases and J dropped 4; count of bases not matched to a gene: 13. This CDR3 comprises 16 residues. Per the germline V gene, CDR1 is SGHNT and CDR2 is YYREEE (reference sequence). The CDR3 DNA sequence: TGTGCCAGCATCAAGGTCGCGGGAGTAGGTTACAATGAGCAGTTCTTC. Its translation: CASIKVAGVGYNEQFF.

This chain uses TRBV2 with TRBJ2-1; D possibly corresponds to TRBD2 (5 bases). The CDR3 sequence is 15 residues long. V lost 3 bases, J lost 0 bases, and 9 bases lay in between. Germline assignment: CDR1 SNHLY and CDR2 FYNNEI. CDR3 residues: CASSDFTSSYNEQFF. In nucleotides, the CDR3 is TGTGCCAGCAGTGATTTTACTAGCTCCTACAATGAGCAGTTCTTC.

The genes are TRBV25-1 and TRBJ1-2; perhaps TRBD1 as D (6 bases). Germline V gene lookup returns CDR1 MGHDK and CDR2 SYGVNS. Trimming cost V 3 bases and J 5 bases, with 19 bases left between them. This CDR3 is built from 16 residues. The CDR3 protein is CASSDHHRDPRYGYTF. The CDR3 DNA sequence: TGTGCCAGCAGTGACCACCACAGGGACCCTCGGTATGGCTACACCTTC.

The genes are TRBV28 and TRBJ2-1; possible D gene TRBD1, 6 bases. CDR3 length equals 18 residues. Germline lookup yields CDR1 MDHEN and CDR2 SYDVKM. V lost 2 bases and J 3 bases, leaving 20 bases between the germline ends. The CDR3 spells CASSLVLQGVTDYNEQFF. The CDR3 DNA follows: TGTGCCAGCAGTTTAGTCCTACAGGGAGTCACAGACTACAATGAGCAGTTCTTC.

This clone showed up just a few times. The chain joins TRBV27 to TRBJ2-7, with 7 bases fitting TRBD1. The germline V gene encodes CDR1 MNHEY and CDR2 SMNVEV (reference sequence). V dropped 8 bases and J dropped 6; count of bases not matched to a gene: 10. CDR3 length: 13 residues. CDR3 sequence: CASGYGTAGEQYF. In DNA form, the CDR3 reads TGTGCCAGCGGTTATGGGACAGCAGGCGAGCAGTACTTC.

This chain uses TRBV5-1 with TRBJ2-6; 9 bases map to TRBD1. J gave up 2 bases and V 4 bases, and 4 bases lay outside the gene matches. This CDR3 has 16 amino acids. The germline V gene has CDR1 SGHRS and CDR2 YFSETQ. CDR3 sequence (DNA): TGCGCCAGCAGCCCGGGGACAGGGCCTGGGGCCAACGTCCTGACTTTC. Translated, it gives CASSPGTGPGANVLTF.

The gene calls are TRBV30 and TRBJ1-2; D unclear. V shed 0 bases and J shed 6 bases, with 20 bases lying between them. Germline CDR1 is GTSNPN and CDR2 is SVGIG (reference sequence). The CDR3 sequence is 16 residues long. CDR3 residues: CAWSVSSTHSANGYTF. As DNA, the CDR3 is TGTGCCTGGAGTGTATCGTCGACACACTCGGCAAATGGCTACACCTTC.

J is TRBJ1-2 and V is TRBV27, with D possibly TRBD1 on 6 matching bases. CDR3 length: 12 amino acids. Germline V CDR1 and CDR2: MNHEY, SMNVEV (reference sequence). V was shortened by 6 bases and J by 3 bases, with 8 bases between the two germline ends. CDR3 amino acids: CASRRQDYGYTF. The CDR3 nucleotides read TGTGCCAGCAGGAGACAGGACTATGGCTACACCTTC.

This clone was picked up one time. CDR3 nucleotide sequence: TGTGCCATCAGTGGAGTAGGGGTGAACACTGAAGCTTTCTTT. It translates to CAISGVGVNTEAFF. This rearrangement joins TRBV10-3 to TRBJ1-1; a possible D gene is TRBD1 (5 bases). This CDR3 has 14 amino acids. Per the germline V gene, CDR1 is ENHRY and CDR2 is SYGVKD. Trimming removed 4 bases at V and 0 bases at J, with 9 bases between.

On this clone: A read error may account for a junction end that differs from germline. The gene calls are TRBV5-8 and TRBJ1-1; D not resolved. The CDR3 is 15 amino acids. Germline values: CDR1 SGHTS, CDR2 YDEGEE. CDR3 in DNA: TGTGCCAGCAGCTTGGAGGTACGCCCAACTAATGAAGTTTTCTTT. It codes for CASSLEVRPTNEVFF.

The chain employs TRBV5-6 and TRBJ1-2, with D tentatively TRBD1 (5 bases). The germline V and J ends were trimmed by 0 bases and 4 bases, with 16 bases remaining between them. There are 16 residues in the CDR3. CDR1 and CDR2 from the germline V gene are SGHDT and YYEEEE. CDR3 amino acids: CASSLVRPGRAYGYTF. The CDR3 region has the DNA TGTGCCAGCAGCTTGGTTCGGCCAGGCAGGGCCTATGGCTACACCTTC.

The chain carries TRBV5-1 and TRBJ2-7, with D perhaps matching TRBD1 (6 bases). Trimming pared 3 bases from V and 2 bases from J, leaving 15 bases between. This CDR3 region has 15 residues. Germline CDR1 reads SGHRS; CDR2 reads YFSETQ. The DNA for the CDR3 is TGCGCCAGCAGCTCTGGACAGCCTGCCCCCTACGAGCAGTACTTC. This sequence encodes CASSSGQPAPYEQYF.